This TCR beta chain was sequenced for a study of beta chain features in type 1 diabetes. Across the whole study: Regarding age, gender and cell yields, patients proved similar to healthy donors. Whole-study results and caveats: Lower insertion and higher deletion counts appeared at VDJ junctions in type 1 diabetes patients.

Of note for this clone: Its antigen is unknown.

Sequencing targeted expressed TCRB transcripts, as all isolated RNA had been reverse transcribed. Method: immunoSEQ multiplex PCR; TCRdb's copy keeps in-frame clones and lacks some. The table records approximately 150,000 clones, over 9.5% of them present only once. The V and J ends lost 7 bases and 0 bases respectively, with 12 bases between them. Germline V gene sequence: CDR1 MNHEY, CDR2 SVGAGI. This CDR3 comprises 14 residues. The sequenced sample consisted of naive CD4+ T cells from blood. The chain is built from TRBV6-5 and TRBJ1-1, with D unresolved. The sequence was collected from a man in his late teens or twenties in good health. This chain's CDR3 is CASTESPVNTEAFF. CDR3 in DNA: TGTGCCAGCACCGAGAGTCCGGTGAACACTGAAGCTTTCTTT.